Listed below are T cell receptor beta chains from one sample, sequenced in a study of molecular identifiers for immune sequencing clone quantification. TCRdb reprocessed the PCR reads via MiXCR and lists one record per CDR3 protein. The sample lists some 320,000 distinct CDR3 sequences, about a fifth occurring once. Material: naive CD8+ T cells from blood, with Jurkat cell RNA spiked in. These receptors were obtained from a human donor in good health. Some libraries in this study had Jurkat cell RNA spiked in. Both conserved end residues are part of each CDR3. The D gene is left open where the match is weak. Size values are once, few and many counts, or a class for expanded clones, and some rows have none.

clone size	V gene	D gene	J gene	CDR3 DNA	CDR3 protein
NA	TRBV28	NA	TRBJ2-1	TGTGCCAGCAGTTCCCGCGGGGAGCTCTACAATGAGCAGTTCTTC	CASSSRGELYNEQFF
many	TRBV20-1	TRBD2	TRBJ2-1	TGCAGTGCTAGAACCGGGACTAGCGGGATGTACAATGAGCAGTTCTTC	CSARTGTSGMYNEQFF
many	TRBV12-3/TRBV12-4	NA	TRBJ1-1	TGTGCCAGCACCGGCCAGTACACTGAAGCTTTCTTT	CASTGQYTEAFF
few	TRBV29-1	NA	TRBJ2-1	TGCAGCGTTGAGTCCGGGACCCGCAAGAATGAGCAGTTCTTC	CSVESGTRKNEQFF
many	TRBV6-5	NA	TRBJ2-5	TGTGCCAGCAGTTTATCTAGCGTCGAGACCCAGTACTTC	CASSLSSVETQYF
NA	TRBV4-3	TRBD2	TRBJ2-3	TGCGCCAGCAGCCAAGCCACTAGCGGGGATGGCACAGATACGCAGTATTTT	CASSQATSGDGTDTQYF
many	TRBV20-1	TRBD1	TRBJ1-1	TGCAGTGCTACCACGACAGGGAGGGTCACTGAAGCTTTCTTT	CSATTTGRVTEAFF
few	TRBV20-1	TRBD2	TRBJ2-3	TGCAGTGCTAGAGAAGGGACTAGCCGGATCACAGATACGCAGTATTTT	CSAREGTSRITDTQYF
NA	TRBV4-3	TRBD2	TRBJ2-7	TGCGCCAGCAGCCAAGATCAAGCGGGGGGCTACGAGCAGTACTTC	CASSQDQAGGYEQYF
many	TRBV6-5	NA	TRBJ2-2	TGTGCCAGCAGTTACTTGCGTTCGGGACTGGTCATGGTTGACACCGGGGAGCTGTTTTTT	CASSYLRSGLVMVDTGELFF
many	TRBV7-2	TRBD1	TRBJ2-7	TGTGCCAGCAGCTTAGGGGACAGGGTTCACGAGCAGTACTTC	CASSLGDRVHEQYF
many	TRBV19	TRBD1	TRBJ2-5	TGTGCCAGTAGTATAAGGGCAAGGGGGCATGCCCAAGAGACCCAGTACTTC	CASSIRARGHAQETQYF
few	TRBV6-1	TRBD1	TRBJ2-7	TGTGCCAGCAGTGGCACCGGGACAGGGTTCGAGCAGTACTTC	CASSGTGTGFEQYF
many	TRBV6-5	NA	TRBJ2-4	TGTGCCAGCAGTACACCGGGACTAGCCAAAAACATTCAGTACTTC	CASSTPGLAKNIQYF
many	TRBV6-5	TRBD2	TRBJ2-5	TGTGCCAGCAGGTCGGGGAGGGGCAAACAAGAGACCCAGTACTTC	CASRSGRGKQETQYF
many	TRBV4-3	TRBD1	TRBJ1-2	TGCGCCAGCAGCCAGGACCGACAGGGGGCCGATGGCTACACCTTC	CASSQDRQGADGYTF
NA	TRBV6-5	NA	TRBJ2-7	TGTGCCAGCAGTGGCGGGGACAGATCCTACGAGCAGTACTTC	CASSGGDRSYEQYF
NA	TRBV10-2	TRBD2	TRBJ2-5	TGCGCCAGCAGTGATGGACTAGCGGGGGGGCAAGAGACCCAGTACTTC	CASSDGLAGGQETQYF
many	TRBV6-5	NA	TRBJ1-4	TGTGCCAGCAGCCCAACCGGTCCGGCGGAAAAACTGTTTTTT	CASSPTGPAEKLFF
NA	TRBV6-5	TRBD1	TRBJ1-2	TGTGCCAGCAGGGTCACAGGGGTTAACTATGGCTACACCTTC	CASRVTGVNYGYTF
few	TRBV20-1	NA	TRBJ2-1	TGCAGTGCTAGAGACGGTGGGGTAGAGCTCTTC	CSARDGGVELF
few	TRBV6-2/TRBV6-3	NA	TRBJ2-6	TGTGCCAGCAGTTACTCCACCGTGGACGGGGCCAACGTCCTGACTTTC	CASSYSTVDGANVLTF